This T cell receptor (beta chain) comes out of a study of blood T cells in healthy people across ages. CDR3 length: 16 amino acids. CDR1 and CDR2 (germline): SNHLY, FYNNEI. The trim removed 2 bases at V and 0 bases at J, leaving 5 bases unmatched. A sample-barcoded 5' primer and a J-beta primer mix were used in a second PCR of roughly 7 to 11 cycles. Every sample returned 2.5 million or more CDR3-containing paired-end reads. Via MiXCR, TCRdb re-called the 5' RACE reads, giving one row per CDR3 protein. The repertoire holds 1.8 million or so distinct CDR3 sequences, with more than 35% as singletons. The chain links TRBV2 to TRBJ1-1, with 8 bases identical to TRBD1. The sample consisted of blood. This clonotype originated in a human donor in good health. Here the CDR3 reads CASSEWTGLMNTEAFF. The CDR3 bases are TGTGCCAGCAGTGAATGGACAGGGCTAATGAACACTGAAGCTTTCTTT.